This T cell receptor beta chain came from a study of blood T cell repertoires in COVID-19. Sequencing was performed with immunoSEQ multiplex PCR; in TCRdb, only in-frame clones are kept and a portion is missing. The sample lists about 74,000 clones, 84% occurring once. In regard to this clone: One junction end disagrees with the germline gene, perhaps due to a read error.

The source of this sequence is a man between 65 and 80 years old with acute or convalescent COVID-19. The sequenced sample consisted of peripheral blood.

This CDR3 is CSVEAGAGGLTNYGYIF. The CDR3 bases are TGCAGCGTTGAAGCGGGGGCAGGGGGACTCACTAACTATGGCTACATCTTC. The rearrangement joins TRBV29-1 to TRBJ1-2; the match to TRBD1 covers 7 bases. Germline V CDR1 and CDR2: SQVTM, ANQGSEA. The CDR3 totals 17 residues.